Listed below are T cell receptor beta chains from one sample, sequenced in a study of blood T cell repertoires in COVID-19. Some clones are missing from TCRdb's copy, which holds only in-frame ones; the method was immunoSEQ multiplex PCR. The sample includes more than 250,000 clones, approximately 82% seen only once; the top ten take more than 4%. Sequenced: PBMCs or T cells enriched from blood (not recorded which). Receptors were obtained from a man aged 35-49 years who had been exposed to COVID-19. CDR3s include the opening cysteine and the closing phenylalanine or tryptophan. A D gene is named only where the DNA matches it firmly. Size is omitted from some rows. Given values are once, few, many or a class for expanded clones.

-	-	TRBJ2-2	TRBV24-1	TGTGCCACCAGTGATTGGACAGGGGAGCTGTTTTTT	CATSDWTGELFF
-	TRBD1	TRBJ2-2	TRBV5-6	TGTGCCAGCAGCTCCGCGGGACAGGGACCGAACACCGGGGAGCTGTTTTTT	CASSSAGQGPNTGELFF
-	-	TRBJ1-2	TRBV6-5	TGTGCCAGCAGTCCCAGGGGTGGGAACTATGGCTACACCTTC	CASSPRGGNYGYTF
-	TRBD1	TRBJ1-2	TRBV13	TGTGCCAGCAGCCCAAGACAGGGGGATTTTAGGTGGAGTGGTGGCTACACCTTC	CASSPRQGDFRWSGGYTF
-	-	TRBJ1-1	TRBV6-5	TGTGCCAGCAACCGGGGGGCTGGATTTCCCGAAGCTTTCTTT	CASNRGAGFPEAFF
-	-	TRBJ1-2	TRBV19	TGTGCCAGTTTCCGGCCCACTAGCGGCTACACCTTC	CASFRPTSGYTF
-	TRBD2	TRBJ2-7	TRBV3-1/TRBV3-2	TGTGCCAGCAGCCAATACAGCGGGAGGGTGTATCTTGAGCAGTACTTC	CASSQYSGRVYLEQYF
-	TRBD1	TRBJ1-5	TRBV5-4	TGTGCCAGCGGGTGGATTTTCGGGACAGGGACAAATCAGCCCCAGCATTTT	CASGWIFGTGTNQPQHF
-	-	TRBJ2-2	TRBV19	TGTGCCAGTACACTAGTCGCCGGGGAGCTGTTTTTT	CASTLVAGELFF
-	TRBD2	TRBJ2-1	TRBV6-4	TGTGCCAGCAGTGAACTAGCGGGAGGGCCCGGTGAGCAGTTCTTC	CASSELAGGPGEQFF
-	-	TRBJ2-7	TRBV21-1	TGTGCCAGCAGCCCCCCCGGAGGCGGGAGGCACTCCTACGAGCAGTACTTC	CASSPPGGGRHSYEQYF
-	-	TRBJ1-6	TRBV25-1	TGTGCCAGCAGTGAACAGGGCCACACGACACCCCTCCACTTT	CASSEQGHTTPLHF
-	TRBD1	TRBJ1-3	TRBV5-1	TGCGCCAGCAGCTTTGAGGAGCAGATGGGGACAGCCCAGAATGGAAACACCATATATTTT	CASSFEEQMGTAQNGNTIYF
-	-	TRBJ2-7	TRBV19	TGTGCCAGTAAAAGGGGAAGCTCCTACGAGCAGTACTTC	CASKRGSSYEQYF
-	TRBD2	TRBJ2-1	TRBV27	TGTGCCAGCACAGACAGGGTCCTAGCGGGAGTGAATGAGCAGTTCTTC	CASTDRVLAGVNEQFF
few	-	TRBJ1-6	TRBV7-9	TGTGCCAGCAGCTTAGGGCAGGGTGATGATTCACCCCTCCACTTT	CASSLGQGDDSPLHF
-	TRBD2	TRBJ2-7	TRBV9	TGTGCCAGCAGCGTGACCGGGACTAGCGGCTACGAGCAGTACTTC	CASSVTGTSGYEQYF
once	-	TRBJ1-2	TRBV24-1	TGTGCCACCAGTGATTCTGACATCCATGGCTACACCTTC	CATSDSDIHGYTF
many	-	TRBJ1-6	TRBV12-5	TGTGCTAGTGGTTTGGGGTCTCCAGCACCCCTCCACTTT	CASGLGSPAPLHF
-	TRBD1	TRBJ1-5	TRBV9	TGTGCCAGCAGCCCCGGACAGGGAAAAGACGGTCAGCCCCAGCATTTT	CASSPGQGKDGQPQHF
once	-	TRBJ1-5	TRBV5-8	TGTGCCAGCAGCTTGGGGGCGTATAGCAATCAGCCCCAGCATTTT	CASSLGAYSNQPQHF
-	-	TRBJ2-5	TRBV10-3	TGTGCCATCAGTCGCGCTGCGGCGAGGCAGTACTTC	CAISRAAARQYF
-	-	TRBJ1-1	TRBV11-3	TGTGCCAGCAGCTTAGAAAGGCAGGGTGTAACTGAAGCTTTCTTT	CASSLERQGVTEAFF
-	-	TRBJ2-3	TRBV7-3	TGTGCCAGCAGCCATCCCGGTGGAGGTACGCAGTATTTT	CASSHPGGGTQYF